One and the same sample provided the 7 T cell receptor beta chains below, sequenced in a study of lymphopenia after photon versus proton radiotherapy. Repertoires were generated with immunoSEQ multiplex PCR, while TCRdb's copy carries only in-frame clones and drops some. This sample has tens of thousands of clones; 65% to 90% occur once, and the top ten carry over 2%. Sequencing used peripheral blood, obtained from a patient treated with photon-based radiotherapy. The receptors come from a man aged 35 to 55 with gastric cancer.

The V and J genes are TRBV6-6 and TRBJ2-1; 8 nucleotides match TRBD2. V was clipped by 2 bases and J by 5 bases; unmatched bases: 8. There are 16 residues in the CDR3. Looked up from germline, CDR1 is MNHNY and CDR2 is SVGAGI (reference sequence). The CDR3 bases are TGTGCCAGCAGTTACGAAGGGCGGGGGGCCAACAATGAGCAGTTCTTC. This sequence encodes CASSYEGRGANNEQFF.

This chain joins TRBV5-6 and TRBJ1-6; D is unclear. The CDR3 length is 13 residues. V gave up 4 bases and J gave up 2 bases, with 4 bases separating them. Germline V CDR1 and CDR2: SGHDT, YYEEEE. Here the CDR3 reads CASSGTYNSPLHF. The CDR3 DNA follows: TGTGCCAGCAGCGGGACCTATAATTCACCCCTCCACTTT.

This rearrangement joins TRBV5-1 to TRBJ1-2, with TRBD1 matching over 8 bases. The CDR3 length is 16 residues. Trimming took 4 bases from V and 3 from J; bases not matched to a gene: 11. The germline CDR1 and CDR2 sequences are SGHRS and YFSETQ. CDR3 residues: CASSKGGQVADYGYTF. CDR3 nucleotide sequence: TGCGCCAGCAGCAAAGGGGGACAGGTCGCGGACTATGGCTACACCTTC.

This chain uses TRBV12-5 with TRBJ2-7, with a possible D match to TRBD1 (6 bases). Trimming pared 0 bases from V and 9 bases from J, leaving 27 bases between. CDR3 length: 18 amino acids. From germline, CDR1 is LGHNT and CDR2 FRNRAP. The CDR3 DNA sequence: TGTGCTAGTGGTTTGGTAGCGTACGATGGGACACCATCTACGGGGCAGTACTTC. This gives the protein CASGLVAYDGTPSTGQYF.

This clone has a handful of counts. The V call is TRBV30, the J call TRBJ2-7; no definite D call. The germline V and J ends were trimmed by 5 bases and 4 bases, with 12 bases remaining between them. CDR1 and CDR2 from the germline V gene are GTSNPN and SVGIG (reference sequence). The CDR3 has 12 residues. CDR3 loop: CAWSPTRYEQYF. For the CDR3, the DNA is TGTGCCTGGTCGCCAACCCGTTACGAGCAGTACTTC.

The chain has TRBV5-6 and TRBJ2-6; D gene uncertain. The V end lost 0 bases, the J end lost 2 bases, and 6 bases lay between the germline ends. The CDR3 loop spans 15 amino acids. CDR1 and CDR2 (germline): SGHDT, YYEEEE. CDR3: CASSLGAAGANVLTF. The CDR3 bases are TGTGCCAGCAGCTTGGGGGCAGCTGGGGCCAACGTCCTGACTTTC.

CDR3 residues: CASSQTGGGTEAFF. The CDR3 bases are TGTGCCAGCAGCCAGACAGGGGGCGGCACTGAAGCTTTCTTT. This chain joins TRBV7-2 and TRBJ1-1; 10 bases agree with TRBD1. CDR3 length: 14 amino acids. V lost 5 bases and J lost 4; bases outside the gene matches: 4. Germline V gene data show CDR1 as SGHTA and CDR2 as FQGNSA.